The 28 T cell receptor beta chains listed next were all sequenced from one sample in a study of blood T cell repertoires in COVID-19. Using immunoSEQ multiplex PCR, the repertoire was profiled, and TCRdb retains in-frame clones only, with some absent. The repertoire holds 200,000 to 250,000 clones, with 70% to 90% as singletons. Sequences were obtained from peripheral blood. These receptor sequences come from a woman aged 25 to 39 who had recovered from COVID-19.

The V and J genes are TRBV7-9 and TRBJ1-2; no clear D. This CDR3 is built from 13 residues. Germline-derived CDR1 and CDR2 are SEHNR and FQNEAQ (reference sequence). The V gene lost 1 base and the J gene lost 6 bases, with 9 bases spanning the gap. The DNA for the CDR3 is TGTGCCAGCAGCTTAGGATTCCGGGATGGCTACACCTTC. This codes for CASSLGFRDGYTF.

The chain joins TRBV7-6 to TRBJ2-5; D is unclear. Germline CDR1 reads SGHVS; CDR2 reads FNYEAQ. V was cut by 2 bases and J by 2 bases, with 6 bases left in between. This CDR3 contains 13 residues. Here the CDR3 DNA reads TGTGCCAGCAGCTTATCCGGTCAAGAGACCCAGTACTTC. This encodes CASSLSGQETQYF.

This clone was found a few times. V and J are TRBV6-6 and TRBJ1-2, with a tentative D call TRBD1 (6 bases). V was pared by 7 bases and J by 3 bases, with 18 bases between. CDR3 length equals 15 residues. Germline loops: CDR1 MNHNY, CDR2 SVGAGI (reference sequence). CDR3 coding DNA: TGTGCCAGCACCCGGGGGGCAGGGTTAGACTATGGCTACACCTTC. It specifies CASTRGAGLDYGYTF.

The chain carries TRBV25-1 and TRBJ1-2; 7 bases fit TRBD1. The germline CDR1 and CDR2 sequences are MGHDK and SYGVNS. The CDR3 contains 15 residues. After removal of 0 bases from V and 5 bases from J, the junction contained 6 bases not matched to a gene. For the CDR3, the DNA is TGTGCCAGCAGTGAATATACGGGACAGTGGTATGGCTACACCTTC. It yields the protein CASSEYTGQWYGYTF.

This clone showed up just once. The V gene is TRBV13, the J gene TRBJ2-3; TRBD2 agrees at 13 bases. The CDR3 consists of 16 residues. CDR1 and CDR2 (germline): PRHDT, FYEKMQ (reference sequence). V trimming: 0 bases; J trimming: 3 bases; junction bases outside the gene matches: 0. CDR3 in amino acids: CASSLGTSGGTDTQYF. The CDR3 DNA is TGTGCCAGCAGCTTAGGGACTAGCGGGGGGACAGATACGCAGTATTTT.

This chain joins TRBV30 and TRBJ2-7; TRBD2 matches 7 bases. Germline V gene lookup returns CDR1 GTSNPN and CDR2 SVGIG (reference sequence). J gave up 3 bases and V 0 bases, and 5 bases lay outside the gene matches. The CDR3 consists of 14 residues. The CDR3 reads CAWSVRLAVYEQYF. For the CDR3, the DNA is TGTGCCTGGAGTGTAAGGCTAGCGGTCTACGAGCAGTACTTC.

The chain carries TRBV5-4 and TRBJ1-1; tentatively, D is TRBD1 (5 bases). The germline V gene has CDR1 SGHNT and CDR2 YYREEE (reference sequence). The V gene lost 2 bases and the J gene lost 4 bases, with 6 bases spanning the gap. This CDR3 has 12 residues. CDR3 bases: TGTGCCAGCAGCTTCGGGGGCACTGAAGCTTTCTTT. Protein sequence: CASSFGGTEAFF.

This clone has only one observation. V usage is TRBV5-1 and J usage is TRBJ2-1; TRBD1 matches 9 bases. In germline, CDR1 is SGHRS, CDR2 YFSETQ. The CDR3 spans 14 residues. J gave up 8 bases and V 4 bases, and 7 bases lay outside the gene matches. The CDR3 loop is CASSPGTGFDEQFF. The CDR3, as DNA: TGCGCCAGCAGCCCGGGGACAGGGTTCGATGAGCAGTTCTTC.

The chain joins TRBV6-1 to TRBJ1-1; D is possibly TRBD1 (5 bases). The CDR3 is made up of 16 amino acids. The germline V gene has CDR1 MNHNS and CDR2 SASEGT. Trimming took 2 bases from V and 5 from J, leaving 18 bases between them. The CDR3 region is CASSELGRSGVTEAFF. Written as DNA, the CDR3 is TGTGCCAGCAGTGAACTGGGCAGGTCGGGGGTGACTGAAGCTTTCTTT.

V and J are TRBV18 and TRBJ2-5; TRBD1 is a possible D gene (8 bases). V dropped 4 bases and J dropped 6 bases, with 15 bases sitting between them. The CDR3 consists of 14 residues. Germline V gene lookup returns CDR1 KGHSH and CDR2 LQKENI. The CDR3 reads CASSRGQGGQTQYF. Written as DNA, the CDR3 is TGTGCCAGCTCACGAGGACAGGGAGGGCAGACCCAGTACTTC.

This chain joins TRBV19 and TRBJ2-5, with 8 bases lining up with TRBD1. V shed 4 bases, J shed 5 bases, and the junction held 12 bases outside the gene matches. The germline gives CDR1 LNHDA, CDR2 SQIVND (reference sequence). The CDR3 runs to 16 residues. The CDR3 is CASSTQTGVKRETQYF. CDR3 DNA sequence: TGTGCCAGTAGTACCCAGACAGGGGTAAAAAGGGAGACCCAGTACTTC.

This clone has only one observation. This chain joins TRBV11-2 and TRBJ2-5; D might be TRBD2 (6 bases). The CDR3 consists of 15 residues. Trimming shortened V by 6 bases and J by 5 bases, and 19 bases separated the two germline ends. Germline V gene lookup returns CDR1 SGHAT and CDR2 FQNNGV. The CDR3 protein is CASRSMSGLFETQYF. In DNA, the CDR3 is TGTGCCAGCAGATCGATGAGCGGGTTGTTTGAGACCCAGTACTTC.

The chain recombines TRBV4-3 with TRBJ1-4; D gene unclear. V lost 2 bases to trimming and J lost 8 bases, with 15 bases between them. The CDR3 consists of 15 residues. Germline V gene lookup returns CDR1 LGHNA and CDR2 YSLEER. The DNA for the CDR3 is TGCGCCAGCAGCCAACGGACGGGAATTGAGGAAAAACTGTTTTTT. Residues: CASSQRTGIEEKLFF.

About this clone itself: At one boundary the junction diverges from the germline segment, which might be a read error. V gene TRBV6-5 combines with J gene TRBJ2-7; weak D call: TRBD1 (6 bases). The CDR3 is 14 residues long. Germline loops: CDR1 MNHEY, CDR2 SVGAGI. CDR3 in amino acids: CASSPGTYTYEQYF. The CDR3 region has the DNA TGTGCCAGCAGCCCCGGGACATACACCTACGAGCAGTACTTT.

The chain uses TRBV5-1 and TRBJ2-2, with 7 bases identical to TRBD2. J was trimmed by 6 bases and V by 2 bases; bases with no gene match: 13. This CDR3 has 17 residues. Germline V lookup: CDR1 SGHRS, CDR2 YFSETQ. The CDR3 nucleotides are TGCGCCAGCAGCTTCGGCAGACCCGGCCGGGGGGCCGGGGAGCTGTTTTTT. Protein product: CASSFGRPGRGAGELFF.

This sequence joins TRBV5-4 and TRBJ1-5; D is perhaps TRBD1 (6 bases). Trimming shortened V by 8 bases and J by 1 base, and 13 bases separated the two germline ends. The CDR3 runs 14 residues. Per germline, CDR1 SGHNT and CDR2 YYREEE (reference sequence). The CDR3 loop reads CASRGTLSNQPQHF. The CDR3 DNA is TGTGCCAGTAGGGGGACCCTCAGCAATCAGCCCCAGCATTTT.

The chain joins TRBV4-1 to TRBJ1-1; D gene unclear. V lost 4 bases and J lost 4, with 19 bases in between. Germline loops: CDR1 MGHRA, CDR2 YSYEKL. This CDR3 has 16 amino acids. CDR3 in amino acids: CASSPPRPQRGTEAFF. Here the CDR3 DNA reads TGCGCCAGCAGCCCACCTCGTCCCCAGCGCGGCACTGAAGCTTTCTTT.

This chain joins TRBV7-9 and TRBJ2-5; D perhaps matches TRBD2 (7 bases). This CDR3 has 15 residues. In germline, CDR1 is SEHNR, CDR2 FQNEAQ (reference sequence). The V end lost 2 bases, the J end lost 5 bases, and 15 bases lay between the germline ends. The CDR3 loop reads CASSLFTGGAETQYF. CDR3 in DNA: TGTGCCAGCAGCTTATTCACGGGGGGCGCGGAGACCCAGTACTTC.

The chain has TRBV3-1 (or the pseudogene TRBV3-2) and TRBJ1-6; D call uncertain. This CDR3 region has 16 residues. V lost 1 base to trimming and J lost 9 bases, with 16 bases between them. Germline V lookup: CDR1 LGHDT, CDR2 YNNKEL (reference sequence). The CDR3: CASSQGLGSRGSPLHF. The CDR3 DNA reads TGTGCCAGCAGCCAAGGTTTGGGGTCCCGGGGTTCACCCCTCCACTTT.

The V and J genes are TRBV6-1 and TRBJ2-7; 10 positions match TRBD2. The CDR3 length is 16 residues. Germline values: CDR1 MNHNS, CDR2 SASEGT. V lost 2 bases to trimming and J lost 1 base; unmatched junction nucleotides: 5. The CDR3 DNA follows: TGTGCCAGCAGTGAAAGTCAGCGGGGGGGGTCCTACGAGCAGTACTTC. This encodes CASSESQRGGSYEQYF.

This chain's CDR3 is CASSIGLSVRLDGYTF. DNA for the CDR3: TGTGCCAGTAGTATAGGCTTGTCAGTCAGGCTGGATGGCTACACCTTC. This rearrangement joins TRBV19 to TRBJ1-2; D is undetermined. V was pared by 1 base and J by 6 bases, with 18 bases between. The germline V gene encodes CDR1 LNHDA and CDR2 SQIVND (reference sequence). The CDR3 runs 16 residues. The full variable domain, in which reference TRBV19 and TRBJ1-2 provide the parts outside the CDR3, is DGGITQSPKYLFRKEGQNVTLSCEQNLNHDAMYWYRQDPGQGLRLIYYSQIVNDFQKGDIAEGYSVSREKKESFPLTVTSAQKNPTAFYLCASSIGLSVRLDGYTFGSGTRLTVV.

This clone has only one observation. The V gene is TRBV4-1, the J gene TRBJ1-3; no firm D call. V lost 0 bases, J lost 0 bases, and 15 bases lay in between. CDR1 is MGHRA and CDR2 is YSYEKL in the germline V gene. The CDR3 has 18 amino acids. The CDR3 DNA is TGCGCCAGCAGCCAAGATCCTGGGGAGGTAAACTCTGGAAACACCATATATTTT. This encodes CASSQDPGEVNSGNTIYF.

This clone was seen a handful of times. The V gene is TRBV18, the J gene TRBJ1-2; D may be TRBD1 (5 bases). Trimming removed 1 base at V and 0 bases at J, with 9 bases between. The CDR3 consists of 15 residues. Per the germline V gene, CDR1 is KGHSH and CDR2 is LQKENI. CDR3 in amino acids: CASSPQGEANYGYTF. CDR3 nucleotides: TGTGCCAGCTCACCACAAGGGGAGGCTAACTATGGCTACACCTTC. Full variable domain (outside the CDR3, taken from reference TRBV18 and TRBJ1-2): NAGVMQNPRHLVRRRGQEARLRCSPMKGHSHVYWYRQLPEEGLKFMVYLQKENIIDESGMPKERFSAEFPKEGPSILRIQQVVRGDSAAYFCASSPQGEANYGYTFGSGTRLTVV.

This chain links TRBV9 with TRBJ2-6; TRBD1 might be the D (6 bases). The CDR3 covers 19 residues. Per germline, CDR1 SGDLS and CDR2 YYNGEE. The V end was cut by 0 bases, the J end by 0 bases, with 16 bases between. The CDR3 DNA follows: TGTGCCAGCAGCGTAGCTACAGGGTCGACGTCCTCTGGGGCCAACGTCCTGACTTTC. Translated: CASSVATGSTSSGANVLTF.

V is TRBV29-1 and J is TRBJ2-5, with D perhaps matching TRBD2 (6 bases). The CDR3 consists of 17 residues. Trimming took off 1 base at V and 5 bases at J, with 23 bases between the two ends. CDR1 SQVTM and CDR2 ANQGSEA come from the germline V gene. For the CDR3, the DNA is TGCAGCGTTGAAGGGATTCCATTCAGGGAGGCGGAGGAGACCCAGTACTTC. Translated: CSVEGIPFREAEETQYF.

The rearrangement uses TRBV18 and TRBJ2-1, with TRBD2 identical over 12 bases. This CDR3 contains 14 residues. Trimming removed 5 bases from V and 4 bases from J; junction bases left unmatched: 0. Per the germline V gene, CDR1 is KGHSH and CDR2 is LQKENI. As DNA, the CDR3 is TGTGCCAGCTCAACTAGCGGGGGGTACAATGAGCAGTTCTTC. Translation gives CASSTSGGYNEQFF. The variable domain in full, with the rest retrieved from reference TRBV18 and TRBJ2-1, is NAGVMQNPRHLVRRRGQEARLRCSPMKGHSHVYWYRQLPEEGLKFMVYLQKENIIDESGMPKERFSAEFPKEGPSILRIQQVVRGDSAAYFCASSTSGGYNEQFFGPGTRLTVL.

The rearrangement uses TRBV5-1 and TRBJ1-2, with D maybe TRBD1 (5 bases). CDR1 is SGHRS and CDR2 is YFSETQ in the germline V gene. Trimming took 3 bases from V and 0 from J, leaving 15 bases between them. The CDR3 has 16 residues. CDR3 sequence reads: CASSSGTGLANYGYTF. As DNA, the CDR3 is TGCGCCAGCAGCTCCGGCACAGGTTTAGCTAACTATGGCTACACCTTC.

This chain links TRBV7-2 with TRBJ2-3, with D maybe TRBD2 (6 bases). CDR1 and CDR2 from the germline V gene are SGHTA and FQGNSA. The CDR3 is 13 amino acids. V was trimmed by 2 bases and J by 8 bases, leaving 11 bases between them. CDR3 DNA sequence: TGTGCCAGCAGCTTACTTGGGACTTCTACGCAGTATTTT. Amino acid sequence: CASSLLGTSTQYF. The variable domain in full, completed from reference TRBV7-2 and TRBJ2-3, reads GAGVSQSPSNKVTEKGKDVELRCDPISGHTALYWYRQSLGQGLEFLIYFQGNSAPDKSGLPSDRFSAERTGGSVSTLTIQRTQQEDSAVYLCASSLLGTSTQYFGPGTRLTVL.